This T cell receptor (beta chain) originates from a study of graft-versus-host responses after intestinal transplantation. About the research overall: Every recipient had anti-thymocyte globulin induction and around 3 years of tacrolimus plus steroids.

Study-wide results and caveats: GvH clones detected in recipient marrow included some appearing first in ileum or blood. The presence of high graft-versus-host to host-versus-graft clonal ratios in allografts characterized patients with graft-donor T cell macrochimerism. Early HvG declines after transplant were associated with peak circulating GvH clone levels.

Per the germline V gene, CDR1 is SEHNR and CDR2 is FQNEAQ (reference sequence). This CDR3 spans 16 amino acids. This table comes from immunoSEQ multiplex PCR, and its TCRdb copy is limited to in-frame clones, with some not included. The table shows 15,000 to 20,000 clones, with about 80% occurring only once. Graft-derived tissue was subjected to processing to liberate intraepithelial and lamina propria lymphocytes. As to this clone: The antigen is unknown.

This clonotype originated in a human patient who received an intestinal transplant, so some T cells may come from the graft donor. The chain has TRBV7-9 and TRBJ2-5, with 7 nucleotides matching TRBD2. The J call may be incorrect, as the DNA end agrees better with TRBJ2-7. The sequences come from ileum tissue, collected 17 days after transplant. This CDR3 is CASSLGEGWGSYEQYF. The CDR3 DNA follows: TGTGCCAGCAGCTTAGGGGAGGGTTGGGGCTCCTACGAGCAGTACTTC.